Here is one TCR beta chain with its context. Its antigen is currently not known. Base-call qualities are not available, and no considerably larger clone is one nucleotide away. This sample stems from a study of blood T cell repertoires in COVID-19 (dated by TCRdb to 2018 to 2021). Study-level background: The collaborator samples originated in the United States, Italy and Spain and spanned the acute and convalescent phases of COVID-19. The material from the prospective study consisted of cDNA or gDNA derived from T cells, B-cell-depleted T cells, or PBMCs. The dataset comprised deeply sampled blood TCRbeta repertoires from subjects exposed to, actively infected with, or recovered from COVID-19. The repertoires were made available in a free public database intended to serve as a resource for research on the immune response to SARS-CoV-2. The samples were drawn from two sources: the first 160 participants of the ongoing ImmuneRACE study, and 950 to 1,500 subjects contributed by 6 global collaborators. Sample metadata almost always included a de-identified subject ID, COVID-19 status, age in years and sex. Where available, HLA class I and class II types were obtained from metadata supplied by the sample provider rather than from assay-based typing. Overall study outcomes, separate from this receptor: Clinical and demographic metadata were provided uncurated, with the amount varying by source and participant.

Each collaborating institution followed its own protocols to collect whole blood in K2EDTA tubes. Collaborator samples were shipped for TCRbeta analysis as frozen whole blood, isolated PBMCs, or DNA extracted from either sample type. TCRbeta CDR3 regions were amplified from genomic DNA using the immunoSEQ Assay, a bias-controlled multiplex PCR. Regarding the original processing steps: The number of nucleated cells in each sample was estimated from the amplification of reference gene primers within the assay. To quantify the absolute abundance of each unique TCRbeta CDR3 rearrangement, sequence reads were collapsed and filtered. For each sample, productive Simpson clonality was calculated as the square root of Simpson's diversity index across productive rearrangements. The clones in this table, taken by TCRdb from immuneACCESS, are in-frame only. Not every clone is retained; where verified, under half of the shortfall comes from an unresolved V gene, and the cause of the rest is unknown. V, J and clone size are those of that table, while D and trimming were read from the DNA. The sample table lists around 200,000 clones, 80% to 85% of them with a count of one. 15% to 20% of the sample comes from the top ten.

The TCR was taken from a woman older than 75 with active or convalescent COVID-19. The sequenced sample consisted of peripheral blood.

The CDR3 sequence is CASSPHPSSGSYDEQYF. The sequence in DNA is TGTGCCAGCAGTCCGCACCCTTCTAGCGGGAGTTATGACGAGCAGTACTTC. The rearranged segments are TRBV27 and TRBJ2-7, and 10 junctional nucleotides match TRBD2. The germline V end is reduced by 5 bases and the J end by 5 bases; junction bases left unmatched: 15. The germline V gene (reference sequence) supplies CDR1 MNHEY and CDR2 SMNVEV. From its cysteine to its phenylalanine, the CDR3 spans 17 amino acids. The retained sequence is limited to the CDR3, 51 bases, with the frame set at the first base.